This paragraph reports one T cell receptor (beta chain). CDR3 length: 14 amino acids. With V trimmed by 7 bases and J by 4 bases, 7 bases remained unmatched. The germline V gene encodes CDR1 LNHDA and CDR2 SQIVND (reference sequence). This record comes from a study of blood T cell repertoires in COVID-19. Study at large: The cDNA or gDNA used as material had been derived from T cells, B-cell-depleted T cells, or PBMCs.

This table comes from immunoSEQ multiplex PCR, and its TCRdb copy is limited to in-frame clones, with some not included. Counted here are about 360,000 clones, approximately 86% occurring once; the ten biggest clones make up around 3%. The chain couples TRBV19 to TRBJ1-2; 9 nucleotides line up with TRBD1. The sequence derives from a human donor in a cohort sampled during active COVID-19. Source material: peripheral blood. The CDR3 nucleotides are TGTGCCAGTATCTCGACAGGGGGGACCTATGGCTACACCTTC. Protein sequence: CASISTGGTYGYTF. The variable domain in full, with the rest retrieved from reference TRBV19 and TRBJ1-2, is DGGITQSPKYLFRKEGQNVTLSCEQNLNHDAMYWYRQDPGQGLRLIYYSQIVNDFQKGDIAEGYSVSREKKESFPLTVTSAQKNPTAFYLCASISTGGTYGYTFGSGTRLTVV.